The rows below give T cell receptor beta chains drawn from one sample of a study of T cell repertoires in aging, cancer and after chemotherapy. A single record per CDR3 protein comes from TCRdb applying MiXCR to the multiplex PCR reads. The sample yields 9,000 to 13,000 distinct CDR3 sequences, 32% seen once. The source material was blood. The receptors stem from a human donor in good health. The donor label of this sample is uncertain. Each CDR3 is given with its conserved first and last residue. A D gene is named only where the DNA matches it firmly. A row's size may be missing; if present it is once, few, many or a size class.

clone_size	d_call	j_call	v_call	cdr3_aa	cdr3_nt
.	.	TRBJ1-1	TRBV19	CASRILAPNTEAFF	TGTGCCAGTAGAATCCTTGCTCCGAACACTGAAGCTTTCTTT
few	.	TRBJ1-1	TRBV5-4	CASSLDALNTEAFF	TGTGCCAGCAGCTTGGATGCCTTGAACACTGAAGCTTTCTTT
once	TRBD2	TRBJ2-3	TRBV27	CASSAASGSPTDTQYF	TGTGCCAGCAGTGCCGCTAGCGGGAGTCCCACAGATACGCAGTATTTT
medium-sized	.	TRBJ2-6	TRBV19	CASSIVPGAGANVLTF	TGTGCCAGTAGTATAGTGCCGGGGGCTGGGGCCAACGTCCTGACTTTC
few	.	TRBJ1-5	TRBV27	CASSSQGRSNQPQHF	TGTGCCAGCAGTTCCCAGGGTCGAAGCAATCAGCCCCAGCATTTT
medium-sized	.	TRBJ1-4	TRBV29-1	CSVAPGRTGEKLFF	TGCAGCGTTGCCCCGGGACGGACCGGAGAAAAACTGTTTTTT
.	.	TRBJ2-1	TRBV11-1	CASSLPIGHGQFF	TGTGCCAGCAGCTTGCCCATAGGGCATGGGCAGTTCTTC
few	.	TRBJ1-2	TRBV6-5	CASTPGTDYGYTF	TGTGCCAGCACTCCCGGGACGGACTATGGCTACACCTTC
few	.	TRBJ1-2	TRBV6-1	CASRLETNYGYTF	TGTGCCAGCAGATTGGAAACTAACTATGGCTACACCTTC
few	TRBD2	TRBJ2-3	TRBV19	CASSINFRLAGEFTDTQYF	TGTGCCAGTAGTATAAACTTCAGACTAGCGGGGGAGTTCACAGATACGCAGTATTTT
.	.	TRBJ1-4	TRBV11-1	CASSLNTAWNEKLFF	TGTGCCAGCAGCTTAAATACGGCATGGAATGAAAAACTGTTTTTT
.	.	TRBJ1-1	TRBV7-9	CASSRGGRPEAEAFF	TGTGCCAGCAGCCGGGGGGGGCGCCCTGAGGCTGAAGCTTTCTTT
.	.	TRBJ1-1	TRBV27	CASSGGLNTEAFF	TGTGCCAGCAGCGGGGGATTGAACACTGAAGCTTTCTTT
.	.	TRBJ1-1	TRBV5-6	CASSKGENTEAFF	TGTGCCAGCAGTAAGGGCGAGAACACTGAAGCTTTCTTT
once	TRBD1	TRBJ2-7	TRBV12-3/TRBV12-4	CASSWGTGTYEQYF	TGTGCCAGCAGTTGGGGGACAGGGACCTACGAGCAGTACTTC
.	TRBD1	TRBJ1-2	TRBV19	CASSILSTGGDYGYTF	TGTGCCAGTAGTATCCTTTCGACAGGGGGCGACTATGGCTACACCTTC
medium-sized	.	TRBJ1-4	TRBV29-1	CSVESGKLFF	TGCAGCGTTGAATCGGGGAAACTGTTTTTT
.	TRBD1	TRBJ1-2	TRBV12-3/TRBV12-4	CASSPRDRAGYTF	TGTGCCAGCAGTCCGCGGGACAGGGCCGGCTACACCTTC
.	.	TRBJ2-3	TRBV19	CASKVGSTGPNTDTQYF	TGTGCCAGCAAAGTAGGGTCGACCGGGCCCAACACAGATACGCAGTATTTT
few	.	TRBJ1-1	TRBV27	CASSAQGIDRAFF	TGTGCCAGCAGTGCACAGGGAATTGATAGGGCTTTCTTT
medium-sized	.	TRBJ2-1	TRBV18	CASSPPNGAVLNEQFF	TGTGCCAGCTCACCCCCTAACGGGGCGGTCCTCAATGAGCAGTTCTTC
.	.	TRBJ1-1	TRBV20-1	CSVQGQNTEAFF	TGCAGTGTCCAGGGGCAAAACACTGAAGCTTTCTTT
few	TRBD1	TRBJ2-2	TRBV5-6	CASSLAVQGAGELFF	TGTGCCAGCAGCTTGGCCGTGCAGGGGGCCGGGGAGCTGTTTTTT
few	.	TRBJ1-4	TRBV6-6	CASSYIRTEKLFF	TGTGCCAGCAGTTATATACGAACGGAAAAACTGTTTTTT
.	TRBD2	TRBJ2-5	TRBV7-3	CASSLLAGGPGETQYF	TGTGCCAGCAGCTTACTAGCGGGAGGGCCGGGGGAGACCCAGTACTTC
.	.	TRBJ1-4	TRBV6-2/TRBV6-3	CASVGRFNEKLFF	TGTGCCAGCGTGGGCAGGTTCAATGAAAAACTGTTTTTT
few	TRBD2	TRBJ2-6	TRBV27	CASSLSKTPSPGGSSSGANVLTF	TGTGCCAGCAGTTTATCCAAGACCCCTTCCCCGGGGGGATCCTCCTCTGGGGCCAACGTCCTGACTTTC
.	.	TRBJ1-1	TRBV5-4	CASSPTQITKAFF	TGTGCCAGCAGCCCAACCCAAATCACTAAAGCTTTCTTT
.	.	TRBJ2-3	TRBV5-1	CASSRRGSVTDTQYF	TGCGCCAGCAGCCGCCGAGGGTCGGTAACAGATACGCAGTATTTT
.	TRBD2	TRBJ2-7	TRBV27	CASSSKRTSGYVYEQYF	TGTGCCAGCAGTTCCAAGAGGACTAGCGGATATGTCTACGAGCAGTACTTC
.	.	TRBJ2-1	TRBV5-6	CASSFRTRNNEQFF	TGTGCCAGCAGCTTTCGGACCCGTAACAATGAGCAGTTCTTC
.	.	TRBJ2-1	TRBV20-1	CSALRSSGAYNEQFF	TGCAGTGCCCTACGGTCCAGCGGTGCTTACAATGAGCAGTTCTTC
.	.	TRBJ1-1	TRBV20-1	CSAFTRGGTEAFF	TGCAGTGCTTTTACTAGGGGTGGCACTGAAGCTTTCTTT
.	.	TRBJ1-5	TRBV30	CAWSGAQRNQPQHF	TGTGCCTGGAGTGGGGCTCAACGCAATCAGCCCCAGCATTTT
few	.	TRBJ1-6	TRBV12-3/TRBV12-4	CASSFSRNPNSPLHF	TGTGCCAGCAGTTTTAGCAGGAACCCTAATTCACCCCTCCACTTT
.	TRBD1	TRBJ2-2	TRBV6-1	CASSERGFGTGGFGELFF	TGTGCCAGCAGTGAACGGGGTTTTGGGACAGGGGGATTCGGGGAGCTGTTTTTT
few	.	TRBJ2-7	TRBV30	CAWSSAGYYEQYF	TGTGCCTGGAGTAGTGCAGGGTACTACGAGCAGTACTTC
.	TRBD1	TRBJ2-6	TRBV12-3/TRBV12-4	CASRQTGVGANVLTF	TGTGCCAGCAGACAAACAGGGGTTGGGGCCAACGTCCTGACTTTC
.	TRBD2	TRBJ2-2	TRBV20-1	CSAPLAGGGTGELFF	TGCAGTGCTCCCCTTGCGGGAGGGGGCACCGGGGAGCTGTTTTTT
.	TRBD1	TRBJ2-5	TRBV6-5	CVSSRGTGAVAQYF	TGTGTTAGCAGTCGCGGGACAGGGGCCGTGGCCCAGTACTTC
few	.	TRBJ2-2	TRBV10-3	CAISGQSRGELFF	TGTGCCATCAGCGGACAGTCCCGCGGGGAGCTGTTTTTT
.	.	TRBJ1-2	TRBV5-6	CASSLGGSNYGYTF	TGTGCCAGCAGCTTGGGCGGGAGTAACTATGGCTACACCTTC
medium-sized	.	TRBJ2-1	TRBV6-8	CASKFDGYNEQFF	TGTGCCAGCAAATTCGACGGATACAATGAGCAGTTCTTC